Below, 12 T cell receptor beta chains from the same sample are listed, as sequenced in a study of monozygotic twins with inflammatory bowel disease. TCRdb reprocessed the 5' RACE reads and stores each CDR3 protein as one record, lacking DNA. The table lists around 230,000 distinct CDR3 sequences. What was sequenced was blood. These receptors were taken from a human donor with ulcerative colitis or Crohn's disease, or a healthy co-twin of an affected twin (not recorded which).

The chain uses TRBV12-3 or TRBV12-4 and TRBJ2-7; TCRdb gives TRBD1 as the D gene, but with no DNA this cannot be confirmed. This CDR3 spans 14 amino acids. This chain's CDR3 is CASSLQGSPYEQYF.

The chain combines TRBV20-1 with TRBJ1-2; TCRdb's D call, TRBD1, is unchecked because there is no DNA. Germline CDR1 and CDR2: DFQATT and SNEGSKA (reference sequence). The CDR3 runs 15 residues. CDR3 residues: CSALRQGVISYGYTF.

The genes are TRBV5-6 and TRBJ1-2. This CDR3 is built from 14 residues. The germline CDR1 and CDR2 sequences are SGHDT and YYEEEE. CDR3 loop: CASSSPLRDDGYTF.

The chain recombines TRBV5-1 with TRBJ2-3; TCRdb outputs TRBD2, but without DNA this stays unchecked. This CDR3 spans 15 amino acids. Germline CDR1 reads SGHRS; CDR2 reads YFSETQ. Here the CDR3 reads CASKGSDTVTDTQYF.

The chain employs TRBV5-1 and TRBJ2-5; TCRdb lists TRBD2, though no DNA is available to test this call. Per the germline V gene, CDR1 is SGHRS and CDR2 is YFSETQ. The CDR3 length is 15 residues. The CDR3 loop reads CASSLAGLAMETQYF. The full variable domain, rest sourced from reference TRBV5-1 and TRBJ2-5, is KAGVTQTPRYLIKTRGQQVTLSCSPISGHRSVSWYQQTPGQGLQFLFEYFSETQRNKGNFPGRFSGRQFSNSRSEMNVSTLELGDSALYLCASSLAGLAMETQYFGPGTRLLVL.

The rearrangement uses TRBV12-3 or TRBV12-4 and TRBJ1-1; TCRdb calls TRBD1, which cannot be checked without DNA. CDR3 length: 14 amino acids. The CDR3 region is CASSLTGVNTEAFF.

The genes are TRBV20-1 and TRBJ2-1; TCRdb designates TRBD1, a call that cannot be tested without DNA. The CDR3 extends over 12 amino acids. Germline-derived CDR1 and CDR2 are DFQATT and SNEGSKA (reference sequence). This chain's CDR3 is CSAKRGMYEQFF.

The chain links TRBV5-6 to TRBJ2-7; TCRdb's D call of TRBD1 is untestable without DNA. The CDR3 is 15 residues long. CDR1 and CDR2 from the germline V gene are SGHDT and YYEEEE. CDR3 loop: CASSYRDRSSYEQYF.

The rearrangement links TRBV10-3 to TRBJ1-6; absent DNA, TCRdb's TRBD1 call cannot be checked. The CDR3 contains 17 residues. Per the germline V gene, CDR1 is ENHRY and CDR2 is SYGVKD. The CDR3 is CAISENDRWGISSPLHF.

J is TRBJ2-1 and V is TRBV5-1; the TRBD1 assignment by TCRdb is unverifiable without DNA. Germline V gives CDR1 SGHRS, CDR2 YFSETQ. The CDR3 spans 16 residues. CDR3: CASSLDPRHTYNEQFF.

The chain has TRBV6-1 and TRBJ1-1; TCRdb lists TRBD1, though no DNA is available to test this call. Germline lookup yields CDR1 MNHNS and CDR2 SASEGT. The CDR3 extends over 15 amino acids. CDR3 region: CASTEPGQGGTEAFF.

The gene calls are TRBV18 and TRBJ1-1; the D gene TCRdb calls, TRBD1, cannot be checked with no DNA. The CDR3 runs to 16 residues. Germline V lookup: CDR1 KGHSH, CDR2 LQKENI. CDR3 sequence: CASSLSRELMNTEAFF.